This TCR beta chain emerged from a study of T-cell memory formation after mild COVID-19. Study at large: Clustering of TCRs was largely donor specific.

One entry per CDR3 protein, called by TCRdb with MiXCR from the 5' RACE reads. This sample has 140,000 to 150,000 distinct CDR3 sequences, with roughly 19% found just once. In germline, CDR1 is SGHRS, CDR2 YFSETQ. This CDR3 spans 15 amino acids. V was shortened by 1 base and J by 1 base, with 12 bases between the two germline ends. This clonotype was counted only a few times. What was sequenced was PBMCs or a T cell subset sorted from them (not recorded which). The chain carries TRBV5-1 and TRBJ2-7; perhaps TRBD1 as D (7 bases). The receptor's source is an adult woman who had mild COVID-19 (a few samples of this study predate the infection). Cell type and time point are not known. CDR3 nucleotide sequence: TGCGCCAGCAGCTTGAAGCAGGGGGGTTCCTACGAGCAGTACTTC. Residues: CASSLKQGGSYEQYF.